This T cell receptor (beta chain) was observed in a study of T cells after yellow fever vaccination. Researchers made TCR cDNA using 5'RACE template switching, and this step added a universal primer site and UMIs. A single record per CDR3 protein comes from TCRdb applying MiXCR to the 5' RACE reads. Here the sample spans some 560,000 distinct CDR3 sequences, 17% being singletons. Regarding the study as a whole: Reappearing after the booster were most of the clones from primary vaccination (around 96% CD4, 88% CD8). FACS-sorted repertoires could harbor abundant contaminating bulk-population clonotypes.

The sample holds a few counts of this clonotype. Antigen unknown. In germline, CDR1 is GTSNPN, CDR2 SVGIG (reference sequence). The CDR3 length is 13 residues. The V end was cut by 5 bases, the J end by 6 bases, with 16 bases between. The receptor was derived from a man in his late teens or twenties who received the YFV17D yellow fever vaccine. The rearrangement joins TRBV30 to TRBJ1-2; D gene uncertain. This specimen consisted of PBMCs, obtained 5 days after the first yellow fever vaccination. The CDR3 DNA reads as TGTGCCTGGGAGCACGAGGCCTCCCATGGCTACACCTTC. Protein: CAWEHEASHGYTF.